The T cell receptor beta chain described here comes from a study of T cells after yellow fever vaccination. Germline-derived CDR1 and CDR2 are MNHEY and SMNVEV (reference sequence). The CDR3 covers 12 residues. V lost 3 bases and J lost 3, with 3 bases in between. Study-wide points: Post-booster reappearance was seen for most primary-vaccination clones (about 96% CD4, 75% to 90% CD8).

TCRdb ran MiXCR on the 5' RACE reads and lists one entry per CDR3 protein. The sample gives just under 600,000 distinct CDR3 sequences, roughly 12% of which show up once; more than 12% is in the top ten. With respect to this clonotype: As yet, its antigen is unknown. A much larger clonotype is one base distant, so this may be a read error.

The rearrangement uses TRBV27 and TRBJ1-5, with unresolved D. This TCR came from a man aged 25 to 40 who received the YFV17D yellow fever vaccine. Sequences were derived from PBMCs, sampled on the day of the yellow fever booster vaccination. The CDR3 here is CASSFTNQPQHF. The CDR3 DNA is TGTGCCAGCAGTTTCACCAATCAGCCCCAGCATTTT.